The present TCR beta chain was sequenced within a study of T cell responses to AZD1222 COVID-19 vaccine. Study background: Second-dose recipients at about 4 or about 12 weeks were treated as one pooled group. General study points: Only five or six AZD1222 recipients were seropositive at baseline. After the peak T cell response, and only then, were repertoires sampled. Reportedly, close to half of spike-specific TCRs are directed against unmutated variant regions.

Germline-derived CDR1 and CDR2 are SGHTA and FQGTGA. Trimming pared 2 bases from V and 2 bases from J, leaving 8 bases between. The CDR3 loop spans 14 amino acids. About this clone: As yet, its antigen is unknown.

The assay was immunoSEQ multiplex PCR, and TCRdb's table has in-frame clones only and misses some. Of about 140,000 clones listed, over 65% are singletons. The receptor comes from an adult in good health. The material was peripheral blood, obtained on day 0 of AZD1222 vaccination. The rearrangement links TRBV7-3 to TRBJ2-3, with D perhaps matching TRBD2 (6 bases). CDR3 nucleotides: TGTGCCAGCAGCTTAGCGGGGATCACAGATACGCAGTATTTT. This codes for CASSLAGITDTQYF. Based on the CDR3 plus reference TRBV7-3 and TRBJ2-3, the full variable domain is GAGVSQTPSNKVTEKGKYVELRCDPISGHTALYWYRQSLGQGPEFLIYFQGTGAADDSGLPNDRFFAVRPEGSVSTLKIQRTERGDSAVYLCASSLAGITDTQYFGPGTRLTVL.